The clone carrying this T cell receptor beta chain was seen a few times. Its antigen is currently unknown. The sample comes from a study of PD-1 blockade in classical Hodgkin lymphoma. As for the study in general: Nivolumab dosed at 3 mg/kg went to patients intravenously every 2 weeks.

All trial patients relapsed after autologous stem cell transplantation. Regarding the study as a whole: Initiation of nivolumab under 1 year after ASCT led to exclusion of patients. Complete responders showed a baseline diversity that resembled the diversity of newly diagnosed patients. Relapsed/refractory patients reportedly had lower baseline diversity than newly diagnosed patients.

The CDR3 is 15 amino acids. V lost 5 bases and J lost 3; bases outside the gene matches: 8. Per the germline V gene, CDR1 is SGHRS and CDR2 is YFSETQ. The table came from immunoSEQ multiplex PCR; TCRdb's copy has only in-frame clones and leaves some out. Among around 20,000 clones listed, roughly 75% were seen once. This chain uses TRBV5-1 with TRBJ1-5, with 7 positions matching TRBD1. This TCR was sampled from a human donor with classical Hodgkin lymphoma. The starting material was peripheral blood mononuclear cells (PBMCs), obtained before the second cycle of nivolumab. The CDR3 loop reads CASRPGTATNQPQHF. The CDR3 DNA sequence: TGCGCCAGCAGACCCGGGACAGCGACCAATCAGCCCCAGCATTTT.